This T cell receptor (beta chain) was observed in a study of blood T cells in healthy people across ages. The authors ran a second PCR of about 6 to 12 cycles using a sample-barcoded 5' primer and a J-beta primer mix. TCRdb reprocessed the 5' RACE reads with MiXCR, giving one entry per CDR3 protein. The sample includes about 1.7 million distinct CDR3 sequences, roughly 28% of them seen just once. This clonotype has more than one count but fewer than ten. The specimen was blood. The clonotype comes from a woman aged 25-40 years in good health.

For the CDR3, the DNA is TGTGCCAGCAGTTACACGCGGACTAGCGTGGCTGAGCAGTTCTTC. Translating it yields CASSYTRTSVAEQFF. The J gene is TRBJ2-1, the V gene TRBV6-2 or TRBV6-3, with TRBD2 matching 9 bases. The V gene's germline CDR1 is MNHEY and CDR2 SVGEGT. The CDR3 loop spans 15 amino acids. J gave up 9 bases and V 2 bases, and 8 bases lay outside the gene matches.